This TCR beta chain was identified in a study of shared clonotypes between healthy human individuals. Regarding the study as a whole: Naive subsets generally had larger estimated richness than memory subsets. Approximately 4.6% of naive CD4 clonotypes were shared across four donors.

About this clone: What it recognizes is unknown.

CD45RO-negative CD8 cells positively selected for CCR7 made up the naive population, which excluded terminally differentiated effector memory CD45RA+ cells. The germline V gene encodes CDR1 SNHLY and CDR2 FYNNEI. Trimming took 4 bases from V and 3 from J; bases not matched to a gene: 11. This CDR3 region has 16 residues. Sequencing was performed with immunoSEQ multiplex PCR; in TCRdb, only in-frame clones are kept and a portion is missing. The sample has 2 million to 2.5 million clones, about 95% seen once. The origin of this receptor is a young man in good health. Sequenced sample: naive CD8+ T cells sorted from blood. The chain uses TRBV2 and TRBJ2-5; 7 nucleotides agree with TRBD1. CDR3 residues: CASSASRGLGEETQYF. Written as DNA, the CDR3 is TGTGCCAGCAGTGCCTCAAGGGGGCTAGGGGAAGAGACCCAGTACTTC.